The 20 T cell receptor beta chains listed next were all sequenced from one sample in a study of post-analysis software for immune sequencing data (dated by TCRdb to 2013 to 2016). For these receptors, no antigen is known. The library relied on PCR. TCRdb lists the instrument as Illumina HiSeq 2500. To reduce PCR and sequencing biases, unique molecular identifiers were incorporated into the TCR beta cDNA libraries. TCRdb ran its own pipeline on the public reads, namely fastp trimming at Q25 and MiXCR clone calling, and kept in-frame beta chains. Records with the same CDR3 protein are collapsed into one entry carrying the most frequent genes and DNA. Here the sample has hundreds of thousands of distinct CDR3 sequences; approximately 53% occur a single time. Approximately 4.5% of the sample belongs to the ten largest clones. The research as a whole found: Significantly higher frequencies in patients than in controls were found for several TRBV segments, including TRBV5-6, TRBV5-1 and TRBV20-1.

The sequencing input was blood. The receptor source for this set is a girl aged 5-17 years with multiple sclerosis.

The chain carries TRBV6-1 and TRBJ1-1; no definite D call. Trimming removed 0 bases at V and 5 bases at J, with 13 bases between. The CDR3 has 15 amino acids. CDR1 is MNHNS, CDR2 SASEGT, per germline. The chain's CDR3 is CASSEAPGKSTEAFF. In DNA form, the CDR3 reads TGTGCCAGCAGTGAAGCGCCCGGAAAGAGTACTGAAGCTTTCTTT.

V is TRBV2 and J is TRBJ2-1, with 14 positions matching TRBD2. CDR1 is SNHLY and CDR2 is FYNNEI in the germline V gene. The CDR3 totals 18 residues. The V segment lost 6 bases and the J segment 1 base; nucleotides outside the gene matches: 8. The CDR3 region is CASRGGLAGEVSYNEQFF. In DNA form, the CDR3 reads TGTGCCAGCAGGGGGGGACTAGCGGGAGAGGTGTCCTACAATGAGCAGTTCTTC.

Details on this clonotype: The junction and the germline gene differ at one end; a read error may be behind it. This chain uses TRBV11-2 with TRBJ2-5; D gene ambiguous. Germline V gene lookup returns CDR1 SGHAT and CDR2 FQNNGV. The CDR3 has 12 amino acids. The CDR3 DNA sequence: TGTGCCTGCAGCCAAAACGGAGAGACCCAGTACTTC. Its protein product is CACSQNGETQYF.

The sample holds many counts of this clonotype. One junction end does not reproduce the germline sequence, and a read error may be involved. The V call is TRBV5-1, the J call TRBJ2-7; 8 bases map to TRBD1. Germline V gives CDR1 SGHRS, CDR2 YFSETQ. This CDR3 has 13 amino acids. DNA of the CDR3: TGTGCCAGCAGTTTTACAGGGGGGTACGAGCAGTACTTC. Its translation is CASSFTGGYEQYF.

This clonotype occurred a few times. V is TRBV29-1 and J is TRBJ2-1; 7 positions agree with TRBD2. The CDR3 consists of 16 residues. V dropped 4 bases and J dropped 9; count of bases not matched to a gene: 18. Germline V lookup: CDR1 SQVTM, CDR2 ANQGSEA. The chain's CDR3 is CSVVGDYRDSWIEQFF. The CDR3 DNA reads as TGCAGCGTTGTGGGGGACTACCGGGACTCCTGGATTGAGCAGTTCTTC.

This clonotype was counted between two and nine times. The chain has TRBV15 and TRBJ2-4, with D hard to call. TRBJ2-7 matches the DNA end more closely, so the J call is doubtful. CDR3 length equals 13 residues. Germline assignment: CDR1 LNHNV and CDR2 YYDKDF (reference sequence). As DNA, the CDR3 is TGTGCCACCAGCAGTCGGCGGAACTACGAGCAGTACTTC. Its protein product is CATSSRRNYEQYF.

This chain joins TRBV20-1 and TRBJ2-3; 15 bases fit TRBD2. The CDR3 has 15 amino acids. The junction had 3 bases not matched to a gene; V was cut back by 5 bases and J by 3 bases. Germline CDR1 is DFQATT and CDR2 is SNEGSKA (reference sequence). Written as DNA, the CDR3 is TGCAGTGCTCGGACTAGCGGGAGGGTTACAGATACGCAGTATTTT. It codes for CSARTSGRVTDTQYF.

This chain connects TRBV29-1 to TRBJ1-1; D is uncertain. CDR1 is SQVTM and CDR2 is ANQGSEA in the germline V gene. Deletions cut 3 bases from V and 0 bases from J, with 14 bases between. This CDR3 has 15 residues. CDR3 in amino acids: CSVDPFLGMNTEAFF. The DNA for the CDR3 is TGCAGCGTTGACCCCTTTTTGGGAATGAACACTGAAGCTTTCTTT.

V is TRBV29-1 and J is TRBJ2-3; 10 nucleotides line up with TRBD2. Germline V gives CDR1 SQVTM, CDR2 ANQGSEA. Trimming removed 7 bases from V and 6 bases from J; junction bases left unmatched: 7. This CDR3 is built from 13 residues. The CDR3 reads CSAPGLAFDTQYF. Written as DNA, the CDR3 is TGCAGCGCCCCGGGACTAGCGTTTGATACGCAGTATTTT.

This chain connects TRBV5-5 to TRBJ2-1; the D is unclear. This CDR3 has 13 amino acids. Germline CDR1 reads SGHKS; CDR2 reads YYEKEE (reference sequence). Trimming shortened V by 0 bases and J by 6 bases, and 7 bases separated the two germline ends. CDR3 nucleotides: TGTGCCAGCAGCTTGGCAGAACCCAATGAGCAGTTCTTC. Its protein product is CASSLAEPNEQFF.

This clonotype was found a few times. The genes are TRBV29-1 and TRBJ1-2; D may be TRBD1 (6 bases). Trimming pared 0 bases from V and 5 bases from J, leaving 10 bases between. The CDR3 runs 13 residues. The germline CDR1 and CDR2 sequences are SQVTM and ANQGSEA. CDR3 DNA sequence: TGCAGCGTTGAAGATTGGAGGGGGTATGGCTACACCTTC. Translating it yields CSVEDWRGYGYTF.

The genes are TRBV10-3 and TRBJ1-1, with D perhaps TRBD1 (5 bases). Germline V CDR1 and CDR2: ENHRY, SYGVKD. The CDR3 totals 12 residues. Trimming took off 6 bases at V and 4 bases at J, with 9 bases between the two ends. CDR3 DNA sequence: TGTGCCATCAGGGCGGGGGGCACTGAAGCTTTCTTT. Its protein product is CAIRAGGTEAFF.

This clonotype showed up just once. This sequence joins TRBV5-1 and TRBJ1-1, with D tentatively TRBD1 (5 bases). CDR1 SGHRS and CDR2 YFSETQ come from the germline V gene. The length of the CDR3 is 14 residues. V lost 4 bases to trimming and J lost 0 bases, with 10 bases between them. CDR3 residues: CASSAPGVNTEAFF. The CDR3 nucleotides are TGCGCCAGCAGCGCGCCGGGGGTGAACACTGAAGCTTTCTTT. The entire variable domain, with the rest obtained from reference TRBV5-1 and TRBJ1-1, is as follows: KAGVTQTPRYLIKTRGQQVTLSCSPISGHRSVSWYQQTPGQGLQFLFEYFSETQRNKGNFPGRFSGRQFSNSRSEMNVSTLELGDSALYLCASSAPGVNTEAFFGQGTRLTVV.

This chain connects TRBV29-1 to TRBJ2-1; D possibly corresponds to TRBD1 (6 bases). CDR3 length equals 15 residues. Trimming took off 5 bases at V and 4 bases at J, with 18 bases between the two ends. Germline V CDR1 and CDR2: SQVTM, ANQGSEA. DNA for the CDR3: TGCAGCGTTTTTCCGGGACATAGGAAGTACAATGAGCAGTTCTTC. It specifies CSVFPGHRKYNEQFF.

This clonotype was seen only a few times. The V and J genes are TRBV7-2 and TRBJ2-6, with 8 bases matching TRBD2. Germline V gives CDR1 SGHTA, CDR2 FQGNSA. V lost 5 bases, J lost 5 bases, and 11 bases stayed unmatched. This CDR3 is built from 17 residues. The CDR3 reads CASSEAGAPVWANVLTF. The CDR3 region has the DNA TGTGCCAGCAGCGAAGCGGGGGCCCCCGTCTGGGCCAACGTCCTGACTTTC.

The chain couples TRBV5-6 to TRBJ1-2, with D tentatively TRBD1 (6 bases). Germline CDR1 SGHDT, CDR2 YYEEEE. Trimming shortened V by 4 bases and J by 8 bases, and 12 bases separated the two germline ends. The CDR3 covers 12 residues. The CDR3 reads CASSVQGSGYTF. As DNA, the CDR3 is TGTGCCAGCAGCGTACAGGGCAGCGGCTACACCTTC.

This clonotype has more than one count but fewer than ten. The gene calls are TRBV10-3 and TRBJ2-6; D perhaps matches TRBD1 (5 bases). The CDR3 loop spans 17 amino acids. V was pared by 0 bases and J by 0 bases, with 9 bases between. Germline-derived CDR1 and CDR2 are ENHRY and SYGVKD. CDR3 nucleotides: TGTGCCATCAGTGAGTCGTCCAGGGTCTCTGGGGCCAACGTCCTGACTTTC. It specifies CAISESSRVSGANVLTF.

The chain employs TRBV5-1 and TRBJ2-5, with 9 bases aligning to TRBD2. Germline loops: CDR1 SGHRS, CDR2 YFSETQ. The CDR3 is 17 residues long. Trimming removed 3 bases from V and 0 bases from J; junction bases left unmatched: 9. DNA for the CDR3: TGCGCCAGCAGCTGGGGAGGACTAGCGATGTACCAAGAGACCCAGTACTTC. Its protein is CASSWGGLAMYQETQYF.

V gene TRBV5-5 combines with J gene TRBJ2-7; D unclear. V lost 2 bases, J lost 0 bases, and 9 bases lay in between. The germline gives CDR1 SGHKS, CDR2 YYEKEE (reference sequence). The CDR3 sequence is 14 residues long. The CDR3 bases are TGTGCCAGCAGCTTCGAGAGCCACTCCTACGAGCAGTACTTC. This gives the protein CASSFESHSYEQYF. Drawing the rest from reference TRBV5-5 and TRBJ2-7, the complete variable domain is DAGVTQSPTHLIKTRGQQVTLRCSPISGHKSVSWYQQVLGQGPQFIFQYYEKEERGRGNFPDRFSARQFPNYSSELNVNALLLGDSALYLCASSFESHSYEQYFGPGTRLTVT.

This clonotype was seen more than once but under ten times. This chain uses TRBV7-3 with TRBJ1-1, with 7 positions matching TRBD1. CDR1 is SGHTA and CDR2 is FQGTGA in the germline V gene. This CDR3 contains 14 residues. With 5 bases clipped from V and 2 bases from J, the junction kept 5 bases outside the gene matches. The CDR3 sequence is CASSHSGGNTEAFF. In nucleotides, the CDR3 is TGTGCCAGCAGCCATTCAGGGGGAAACACTGAAGCTTTCTTT.